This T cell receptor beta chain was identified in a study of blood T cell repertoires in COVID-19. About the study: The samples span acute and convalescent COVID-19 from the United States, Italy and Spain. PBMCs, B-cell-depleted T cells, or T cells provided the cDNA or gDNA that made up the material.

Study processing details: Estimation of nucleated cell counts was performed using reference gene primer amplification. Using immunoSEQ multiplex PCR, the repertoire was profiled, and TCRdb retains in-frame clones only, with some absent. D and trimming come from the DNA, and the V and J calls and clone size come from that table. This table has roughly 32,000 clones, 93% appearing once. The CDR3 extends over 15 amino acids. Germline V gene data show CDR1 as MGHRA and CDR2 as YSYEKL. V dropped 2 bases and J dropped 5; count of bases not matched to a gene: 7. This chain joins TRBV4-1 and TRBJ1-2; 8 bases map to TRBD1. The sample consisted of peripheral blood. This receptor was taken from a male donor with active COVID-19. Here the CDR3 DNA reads TGCGCCAGCAGCCAATGGCAGGGGGCGGGGTATGGCTACACCTTC. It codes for CASSQWQGAGYGYTF.